What follows are 5 T cell receptor beta chains derived from one specimen sequenced in a study of radiation and T cells in renal cell carcinoma. Time point noted: blood 2 weeks post-SBRT. Regarding treatment: 15 Gy SBRT to primary tumor, nephrectomy 4 weeks later. Produced via immunoSEQ multiplex PCR; TCRdb's table is partial and in-frame only. The table shows fewer than 150,000 clones, with 88% occurring only once. Source: blood, taken from a patient whose treatment included radiotherapy and nephrectomy. These receptors all stem from a woman between 65 and 79 years old with renal cell carcinoma.

The V gene is TRBV6-5, the J gene TRBJ2-3; 13 bases are a match to TRBD2. V shed 6 bases, J shed 7 bases, and the junction held 7 bases outside the gene matches. The CDR3 runs to 15 residues. CDR1 is MNHEY and CDR2 is SVGAGI in the germline V gene. Here the CDR3 reads CASSRTSGGRNTQYF. The CDR3 DNA is TGTGCCAGCAGCCGGACTAGCGGGGGTAGAAATACGCAGTATTTT.

The genes are TRBV2 and TRBJ2-7, with TRBD2 identical over 7 bases. The CDR3 loop spans 15 amino acids. CDR1 SNHLY and CDR2 FYNNEI come from the germline V gene. The trim removed 1 base at V and 1 base at J, leaving 4 bases unmatched. In DNA form, the CDR3 reads TGTGCCAGCAGTGAAGGGGGCGGGGGTTCCTACGAGCAGTACTTC. Its translation is CASSEGGGGSYEQYF.

The J gene is TRBJ2-3, the V gene TRBV6-5, with a possible D match to TRBD2 (5 bases). CDR1 and CDR2 from the germline V gene are MNHEY and SVGAGI. This CDR3 has 14 amino acids. V lost 5 bases and J lost 5, with 14 bases in between. This CDR3 is CASSKRTGIDTQYF. In DNA form, the CDR3 reads TGTGCCAGCAGTAAACGGACGGGGATAGATACGCAGTATTTT.

This clone was counted a single time. In nucleotides, the CDR3 is TGTGCCAGTAGTATACAGGGGCTGAGGACTGAAGCTTTCTTT. It translates to CASSIQGLRTEAFF. This rearrangement joins TRBV19 to TRBJ1-1; a possible D gene is TRBD1 (6 bases). With 2 bases removed from V and 5 bases from J, the gap between germline ends came to 12 bases. The CDR3 is 14 amino acids. The germline gives CDR1 LNHDA, CDR2 SQIVND (reference sequence).

The V and J genes are TRBV7-2 and TRBJ2-3, with D possibly being TRBD2 (6 bases). The CDR3 runs 14 residues. Germline values: CDR1 SGHTA, CDR2 FQGNSA. Deletions cut 5 bases from V and 1 base from J, with 10 bases between. The CDR3 sequence is CASSPGLRTDTQYF. The CDR3 DNA sequence: TGTGCCAGCAGCCCGGGACTCCGCACAGATACGCAGTATTTT.